This T cell receptor beta chain came from a study of PD-L1 blockade in urothelial cancer. Across the whole study: Of some 29 patients, fewer than 27 were males with bladder-origin urothelial cancer.

Germline values: CDR1 SGHTS, CDR2 YDEGEE. This CDR3 spans 15 amino acids. Trimming pared 0 bases from V and 0 bases from J, leaving 9 bases between. Time point indicated: peripheral blood 6 weeks after treatment start. Spiking of synthetic TCR analog templates was performed in each PCR. Clones were read by immunoSEQ multiplex PCR, and TCRdb kept only the in-frame ones, dropping some. The sample lists about 48,000 clones; roughly 80% were seen once. The TCR originated in a man in his 70s with urothelial cancer. The chain is built from TRBV5-8 and TRBJ1-1; D ambiguous. The sample was PBMCs, taken around atezolizumab (anti-PD-L1) treatment. The CDR3: CASSLETVVNTEAFF. The CDR3 nucleotides are TGTGCCAGCAGCTTGGAAACAGTTGTGAACACTGAAGCTTTCTTT.